This T cell receptor (beta chain) was found in a study of persistence of HIV-infected CD4 T cells. This was the immunoSEQ version 4 assay in survey mode. The repertoire was sequenced with immunoSEQ multiplex PCR; TCRdb's copy has only in-frame clones and lacks some. The repertoire includes 40,000 to 55,000 clones, approximately 90% of them detected once, and around 3.2% sits in the top ten. Nonspecific anti-CD3/anti-CD28 bead stimulation represents the broad CD4+ T cell repertoire. CD4+ T cells upregulating both CD40 ligand and CD69 were sorted as responding cells. The CDR3 runs 15 residues. Deletions cut 4 bases from V and 2 bases from J, with 16 bases between. In germline, CDR1 is SGDLS, CDR2 YYNGEE. Worth noting for this clone: As yet, its antigen is unknown.

J is TRBJ2-7 and V is TRBV9; a possible D gene is TRBD1 (6 bases). This clonotype was sampled from an adult woman with HIV who was CMV-seropositive. The sequencing here drew on CD4+ T cells sorted from PBMCs after roughly 18-hour stimulation, taken from a patient who received antiretroviral therapy. CDR3 amino acids: CASSQGTGPTYEQYF. The CDR3 DNA follows: TGTGCCAGCAGCCAGGGAACAGGGCCCACCTACGAGCAGTACTTC.